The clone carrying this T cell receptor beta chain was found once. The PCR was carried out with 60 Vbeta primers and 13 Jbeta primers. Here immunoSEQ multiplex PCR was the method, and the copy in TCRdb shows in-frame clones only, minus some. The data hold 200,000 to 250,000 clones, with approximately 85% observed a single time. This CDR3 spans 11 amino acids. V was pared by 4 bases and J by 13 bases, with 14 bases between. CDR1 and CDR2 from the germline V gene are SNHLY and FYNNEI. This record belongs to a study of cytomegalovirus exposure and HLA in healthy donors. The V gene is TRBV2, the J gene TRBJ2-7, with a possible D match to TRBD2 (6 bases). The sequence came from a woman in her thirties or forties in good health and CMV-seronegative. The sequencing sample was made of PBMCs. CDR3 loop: CASSGGGVHYF. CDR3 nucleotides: TGTGCCAGCAGTGGAGGCGGGGTCCACTACTTC. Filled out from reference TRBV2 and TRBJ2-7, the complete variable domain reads EPEVTQTPSHQVTQMGQEVILRCVPISNHLYFYWYRQILGQKVEFLVSFYNNEISEKSEIFDDQFSVERPDGSNFTLKIRSTKLEDSAMYFCASSGGGVHYFGPGTRLTVT.